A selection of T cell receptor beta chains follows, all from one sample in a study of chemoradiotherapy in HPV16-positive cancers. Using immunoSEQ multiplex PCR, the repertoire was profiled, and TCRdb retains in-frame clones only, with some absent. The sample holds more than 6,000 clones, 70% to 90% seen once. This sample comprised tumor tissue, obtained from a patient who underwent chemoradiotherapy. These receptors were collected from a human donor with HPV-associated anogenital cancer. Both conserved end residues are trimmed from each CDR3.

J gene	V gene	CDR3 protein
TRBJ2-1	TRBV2	ASSEWVRGNEQF
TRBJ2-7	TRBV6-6	ASSGSLAGGEQY
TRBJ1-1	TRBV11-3	ASSRQGGTEAF
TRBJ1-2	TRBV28	ASSPSTGGVSGYT
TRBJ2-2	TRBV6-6	ASRKGELF
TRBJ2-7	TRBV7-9	ASSLPGAVNEQY
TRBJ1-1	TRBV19	ASSRARDTEAF
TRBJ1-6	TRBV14	ASSQLRVYGNSPLH
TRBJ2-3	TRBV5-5	ASSFRLAADTQY
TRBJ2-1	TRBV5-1	ASSLGRDEQF
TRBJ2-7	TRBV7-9	ASSSSTGYEQY
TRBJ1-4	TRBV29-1	SAARGGGGEKLF
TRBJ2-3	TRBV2	ASSLVGDSTDTQY
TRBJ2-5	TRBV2	ASNGEFRETQY
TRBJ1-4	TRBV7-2	ASSFGRGSADNEKLF
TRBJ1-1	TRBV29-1	SVMDRGGNTEAF
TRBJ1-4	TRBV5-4	ASSLGGRRTDEKLF
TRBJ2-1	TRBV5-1	ASSLGREPSYNEQF
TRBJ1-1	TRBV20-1	SARGTLGAF
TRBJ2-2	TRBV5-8	ASSTRGIAGVTGELF
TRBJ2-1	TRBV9	ASSARTGVGNEQF
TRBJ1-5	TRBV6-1	ASTGSISNQPQH
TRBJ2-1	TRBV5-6	ASSLVGGSDEQF
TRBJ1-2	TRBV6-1	ASSENVYGYT
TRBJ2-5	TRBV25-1	ASSELLDSLETQY
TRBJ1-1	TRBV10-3	AISEGYASEAF
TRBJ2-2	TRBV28	ASSPTTENTGELF
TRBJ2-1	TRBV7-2	ASRLPGEYNEQF
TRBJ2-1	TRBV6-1	ASSPGGRNNEQF